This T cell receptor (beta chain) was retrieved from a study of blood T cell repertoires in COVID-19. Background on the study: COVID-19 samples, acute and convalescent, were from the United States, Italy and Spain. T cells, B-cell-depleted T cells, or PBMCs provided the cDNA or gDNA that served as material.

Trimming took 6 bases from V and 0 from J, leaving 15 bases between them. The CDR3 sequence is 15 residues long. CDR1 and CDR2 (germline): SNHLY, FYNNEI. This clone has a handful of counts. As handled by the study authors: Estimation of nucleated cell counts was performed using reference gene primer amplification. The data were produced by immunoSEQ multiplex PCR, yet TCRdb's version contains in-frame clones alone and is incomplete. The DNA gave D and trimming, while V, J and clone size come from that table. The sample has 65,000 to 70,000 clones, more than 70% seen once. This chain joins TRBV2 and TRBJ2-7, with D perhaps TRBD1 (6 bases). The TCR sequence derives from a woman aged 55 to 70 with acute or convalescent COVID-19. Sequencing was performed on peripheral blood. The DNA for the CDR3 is TGTGCCAGCAGCCTGGACAGCAGCAGCTCCTACGAGCAGTACTTC. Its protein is CASSLDSSSSYEQYF.